Here is one T cell receptor beta chain with its context. Its target is not known. This sample stems from a study of T cells in Graves' hyperthyroidism and ophthalmopathy. Graves' hyperthyroidism without ophthalmopathy progression within 18 months was termed stable. Over 9 ml of fresh peripheral blood supplied the PBMCs. Study-level points and caveats: From stable hyperthyroidism, ophthalmopathy was separated by a 13 V-J model. In the blood, most expanded thyroid clonotypes above 0.001 appeared as well.

RNA transcripts were the template for amplifying TCR beta CDR3 regions. RT-PCR in the first round (using the HTBI primer set) targeted the TCR CDR3. One entry per CDR3 protein results from TCRdb running MiXCR on the multiplex PCR reads. Counted here are a few hundred thousand distinct CDR3 sequences, around 14% occurring once; the ten biggest clones make up around a third. The CDR3 is 16 amino acids. Trimming took 1 base from V and 6 from J, leaving 17 bases between them. From germline, CDR1 is LGHDT and CDR2 YNNKEL (reference sequence). The material sequenced was blood. The TCR comes from a young woman with Graves' hyperthyroidism. The rearrangement uses TRBV3-1 and TRBJ2-3, with a weak D call TRBD2 (7 bases). The CDR3, as DNA: TGTGCCAGCAGCCAAGGAGGGGGGCCGGGAGGCGATACGCAGTATTTT. It encodes CASSQGGGPGGDTQYF.